The clone carrying this TCR beta chain was detected a few times. No antigen is known for it. Germline V lookup: CDR1 SGHDN, CDR2 FVKESK. V was pared by 0 bases and J by 1 base, with 9 bases between. CDR3 size: 15 residues. This entry is derived from a study of OX40 agonist ivuxolimab in advanced cancers. The wider study: Approximately 41% of patients had received prior checkpoint inhibitor therapy.

Overall study findings and caveats: Fewer expanded clones were found on average in CD4+ than in CD8+ T cells.

Sequenced by immunoSEQ multiplex PCR; TCRdb stores in-frame clones only, minus some. The data contain about 3,400 clones, around 80% of them singletons. The sequencing here drew on CD4+ or CD8+ T cells sorted from blood, taken in a trial of the OX40 agonist ivuxolimab. The sequence was collected from an adult with an advanced solid tumor such as melanoma, head and neck, liver or kidney cancer. The chain couples TRBV14 to TRBJ1-1; D is undetermined. CDR3 sequence: CASSQEAQKNTEAFF. In DNA form, the CDR3 reads TGTGCCAGCAGCCAAGAAGCTCAGAAGAACACTGAAGCTTTCTTT.